Below, 5 T cell receptor beta chains from the same sample are listed, as sequenced in a study of blood T cell repertoires in COVID-19. Clones were read by immunoSEQ multiplex PCR, and TCRdb kept only the in-frame ones, dropping some. This sample yields about 80,000 clones, of which about four fifths are seen a single time; 10% to 15% belongs to the top ten. Sequenced sample: peripheral blood. The source is an elderly man with acute or convalescent COVID-19.

The chain is built from TRBV11-1 and TRBJ2-5; 9 bases line up with TRBD1. CDR3 length: 14 amino acids. Germline loops: CDR1 SGHAT, CDR2 FQDESV (reference sequence). Trimming removed 1 base from V and 7 bases from J; junction bases left unmatched: 4. CDR3 coding DNA: TGTGCCAGCAGCTTAGGACAGGGGGAGTGGACCCAGTACTTC. Its protein is CASSLGQGEWTQYF.

The rearrangement uses TRBV6-1 and TRBJ1-3; D possibly corresponds to TRBD1 (6 bases). The V end lost 2 bases, the J end lost 5 bases, and 22 bases lay between the germline ends. The CDR3 sequence is 18 residues long. Germline assignment: CDR1 MNHNS and CDR2 SASEGT. CDR3 nucleotides: TGTGCCAGCAGTGAACCCCTTTCCGGGCAGGGGTTGAGAAACACCATATATTTT. It specifies CASSEPLSGQGLRNTIYF.

The V call is TRBV3-1 (or the pseudogene TRBV3-2), the J call TRBJ1-4, with D possibly being TRBD1 (5 bases). Germline V gives CDR1 LGHDT, CDR2 YNNKEL (reference sequence). The ends were cut back, 0 bases at V and 7 bases at J, with 15 bases in the middle. The CDR3 has 16 residues. CDR3 in DNA: TGTGCCAGCAGCCAAGAGGGTAGGGGCCGAGGTGAAAAACTGTTTTTT. Translation: CASSQEGRGRGEKLFF.

The table lists this clone with a few counts. The chain uses TRBV9 and TRBJ1-4; 8 positions agree with TRBD1. V trimming: 4 bases; J trimming: 0 bases; junction bases outside the gene matches: 2. The germline V gene encodes CDR1 SGDLS and CDR2 YYNGEE. The CDR3 covers 15 residues. The CDR3 region has the DNA TGTGCCAGCAGCATGACAGGGGCAACTAATGAAAAACTGTTTTTT. This translates into CASSMTGATNEKLFF. Complete variable domain (other parts from reference TRBV9 and TRBJ1-4): DSGVTQTPKHLITATGQRVTLRCSPRSGDLSVYWYQQSLDQGLQFLIQYYNGEERAKGNILERFSAQQFPDLHSELNLSSLELGDSALYFCASSMTGATNEKLFFGSGTQLSVL.

This sequence joins TRBV5-5 and TRBJ2-3, with 13 bases lining up with TRBD2. The CDR3 runs 19 residues. V was pared by 2 bases and J by 2 bases, with 11 bases of the junction left unmatched. Germline V gene sequence: CDR1 SGHKS, CDR2 YYEKEE (reference sequence). This CDR3 reads CASSFETRGLAGATDTQYF. The CDR3 region has the DNA TGTGCCAGCAGCTTTGAAACACGTGGACTAGCGGGGGCCACAGATACGCAGTATTTT.